The 21 T cell receptor beta chains listed next were all sequenced from one sample in a study of T-cell memory formation after mild COVID-19. One entry per CDR3 protein, called by TCRdb with MiXCR from the 5' RACE reads. The sample gives approximately 60,000 distinct CDR3 sequences, 9.5% of which show up once; about 1.1% is in the top ten. Source material: PBMCs or a T cell subset sorted from them (not recorded which). The receptors were gathered from a man aged 18 to 35 who had mild COVID-19 (a few samples of this study predate the infection). Cell type and time point are not known.

The table lists this clonotype with a few counts. The chain recombines TRBV3-1 with TRBJ2-5; 9 nucleotides match TRBD2. The CDR3 has 16 amino acids. Germline CDR1 and CDR2: LGHDT and YNNKEL (reference sequence). The V and J ends lost 1 base and 2 bases, in that order; junction bases with no gene match: 5. CDR3 in DNA: TGTGCCAGCAGCCAAGTCCTAGCGGGGTTGCAAGAGACCCAGTACTTC. It codes for CASSQVLAGLQETQYF.

Here the CDR3 reads CAISGSGQGEQPQHF. The CDR3, as DNA: TGTGCCATCAGTGGGTCAGGGCAGGGAGAACAGCCCCAGCATTTT. This chain uses TRBV10-3 with TRBJ1-5, with a possible D match to TRBD1 (5 bases). Germline V gives CDR1 ENHRY, CDR2 SYGVKD. V lost 4 bases, J lost 7 bases, and 17 bases lay in between. The CDR3 covers 15 residues.

The V call is TRBV11-1, the J call TRBJ2-7; TRBD1 agrees at 11 bases. Germline-derived CDR1 and CDR2 are SGHAT and FQDESV (reference sequence). The CDR3 has 14 residues. J was trimmed by 4 bases and V by 6 bases; bases with no gene match: 5. The CDR3 is CASRRTGGTYEQYF. The CDR3 bases are TGTGCCAGCAGACGGACAGGGGGCACTTACGAGCAGTACTTC.

This clonotype has just a few counts. The V and J genes are TRBV6-5 and TRBJ1-6, with D hard to call. Trimming left V 3 bases short and J 7 bases short, with 16 bases between. This CDR3 comprises 16 residues. The germline V gene encodes CDR1 MNHEY and CDR2 SVGAGI. Here the CDR3 reads CASSYLAWTGNSPLHF. CDR3 coding DNA: TGTGCCAGCAGTTATCTAGCCTGGACGGGGAATTCACCCCTCCACTTT.

The V gene is TRBV20-1, the J gene TRBJ2-1, with 10 bases identical to TRBD2. With V trimmed by 8 bases and J by 8 bases, 12 bases remained unmatched. Germline lookup yields CDR1 DFQATT and CDR2 SNEGSKA (reference sequence). The CDR3 consists of 14 residues. The CDR3 DNA is TGCAGTTGCTATGAGGGACTAGCGTTCGATGAGCAGTTCTTC. Protein sequence: CSCYEGLAFDEQFF.

The chain carries TRBV24-1 and TRBJ2-3, with TRBD2 identical over 10 bases. CDR1 and CDR2 (germline): KGHDR, SFDVKD. J lost 6 bases, V lost 3 bases, and 8 bases had no gene match. This CDR3 region has 16 residues. DNA for the CDR3: TGTGCCACCAGTGATCCGGGACTAGCGTCGATTGATACGCAGTATTTT. Encoded protein: CATSDPGLASIDTQYF.

This clonotype was counted only a few times. The CDR3 DNA is TGTGCCAGTAGTATTGGTAACACCGGGGAGCTGTTTTTT. Its protein product is CASSIGNTGELFF. The chain has TRBV19 and TRBJ2-2, with D hard to call. This CDR3 has 13 amino acids. Germline V gives CDR1 LNHDA, CDR2 SQIVND (reference sequence). Trimming left V 3 bases short and J 2 bases short, with 4 bases between.

This clonotype was counted between two and nine times. The chain joins TRBV11-2 to TRBJ2-7; 8 nucleotides match TRBD1. Germline CDR1 reads SGHAT; CDR2 reads FQNNGV. V shed 7 bases, J shed 7 bases, and the junction held 15 bases outside the gene matches. The CDR3 totals 15 residues. The CDR3 protein is CASIPLPRGRKEQYF. The CDR3 DNA follows: TGTGCCAGCATCCCCCTGCCCAGGGGGCGAAAAGAGCAGTACTTC.

This chain joins TRBV6-5 and TRBJ1-5; 8 nucleotides align to TRBD1. V shed 2 bases and J 5 bases; nucleotides not matched to a gene: 5. CDR1 and CDR2 from the germline V gene are MNHEY and SVGAGI. This CDR3 has 15 residues. CDR3 sequence (DNA): TGTGCCAGCAGTTACAGTTCAGGGGGCGATCAGCCCCAGCATTTT. It is translated as CASSYSSGGDQPQHF.

DNA for the CDR3: TGTGCCAGCAGGCGGGACAGGGGGCCGGAGACCCAGTACTTC. Translating it yields CASRRDRGPETQYF. This rearrangement joins TRBV2 to TRBJ2-5; 12 positions agree with TRBD1. With V trimmed by 6 bases and J by 5 bases, 4 bases remained unmatched. Germline CDR1 SNHLY, CDR2 FYNNEI. The CDR3 is made up of 14 amino acids.

This clonotype was seen a few times. The V gene is TRBV4-3, the J gene TRBJ2-7; D is unclear. The CDR3 consists of 14 residues. CDR1 and CDR2 from the germline V gene are LGHNA and YSLEER. V was clipped by 3 bases and J by 7 bases, with 16 bases between them. CDR3 DNA sequence: TGCGCCAGCAGCCAGGTCACGGGCCGGGTGGAGCAGTACTTC. It is translated as CASSQVTGRVEQYF.

The chain uses TRBV18 and TRBJ1-1; no clear D gene. With 2 bases removed from V and 1 base from J, the gap between germline ends came to 14 bases. Germline CDR1 is KGHSH and CDR2 is LQKENI. This CDR3 is 16 amino acids long. CDR3 residues: CASSPFLEIANTEAFF. CDR3 coding DNA: TGTGCCAGCTCACCATTCCTGGAAATAGCGAACACTGAAGCTTTCTTT. The variable domain in full, completed from reference TRBV18 and TRBJ1-1, reads NAGVMQNPRHLVRRRGQEARLRCSPMKGHSHVYWYRQLPEEGLKFMVYLQKENIIDESGMPKERFSAEFPKEGPSILRIQQVVRGDSAAYFCASSPFLEIANTEAFFGQGTRLTVV.

The chain employs TRBV20-1 and TRBJ1-2; D is unclear. The CDR3 covers 12 residues. Germline lookup yields CDR1 DFQATT and CDR2 SNEGSKA (reference sequence). V gave up 0 bases and J gave up 5 bases, with 7 bases separating them. The chain's CDR3 is CSARENRYGYTF. In DNA, the CDR3 is TGCAGTGCTAGAGAGAACCGTTATGGCTACACCTTC.

This clonotype was detected only a few times. The chain couples TRBV4-3 to TRBJ1-2; 8 nucleotides line up with TRBD1. The germline CDR1 and CDR2 sequences are LGHNA and YSLEER. V shed 0 bases and J 8 bases; nucleotides not matched to a gene: 5. The CDR3 runs to 14 residues. CDR3 nucleotides: TGCGCCAGCAGCCAAGAATTGACAGGGGAAGGCTACACCTTC. Residues: CASSQELTGEGYTF.

This clonotype was seen more than once but under ten times. The chain combines TRBV7-9 with TRBJ2-1, with TRBD2 matching 9 bases. J was trimmed by 8 bases and V by 5 bases; bases with no gene match: 7. This CDR3 is 14 amino acids long. Germline CDR1 SEHNR, CDR2 FQNEAQ (reference sequence). The CDR3 spells CASSQRLADDEQFF. The DNA of the CDR3 is TGTGCCAGCAGCCAACGACTAGCGGATGATGAGCAGTTCTTC. The full variable domain, its missing parts supplied by reference TRBV7-9 and TRBJ2-1, is DTGVSQNPRHKITKRGQNVTFRCDPISEHNRLYWYRQTLGQGPEFLTYFQNEAQLEKSRLLSDRFSAERPKGSFSTLEIQRTEQGDSAMYLCASSQRLADDEQFFGPGTRLTVL.

This clonotype ranks as medium-sized. This rearrangement joins TRBV7-2 to TRBJ2-3; maybe TRBD2 (6 bases). Per germline, CDR1 SGHTA and CDR2 FQGNSA. The V end was cut by 3 bases, the J end by 5 bases, with 12 bases between. The CDR3 is 14 amino acids. CDR3 nucleotide sequence: TGTGCCAGCAGCTTTGATAGCGGTCTAGATACGCAGTATTTT. It encodes CASSFDSGLDTQYF.

This clonotype was observed a handful of times. The rearrangement joins TRBV9 to TRBJ2-5, with 9 bases identical to TRBD2. The V segment lost 1 base and the J segment 4 bases; nucleotides outside the gene matches: 5. CDR1 is SGDLS, CDR2 YYNGEE, per germline. The CDR3 extends over 15 amino acids. The CDR3 DNA is TGTGCCAGCAGCGTACAAGCGGGGGGTTCAGAGACCCAGTACTTC. Protein product: CASSVQAGGSETQYF. The full variable domain, its missing parts supplied by reference TRBV9 and TRBJ2-5, is DSGVTQTPKHLITATGQRVTLRCSPRSGDLSVYWYQQSLDQGLQFLIQYYNGEERAKGNILERFSAQQFPDLHSELNLSSLELGDSALYFCASSVQAGGSETQYFGPGTRLLVL.

J is TRBJ2-3 and V is TRBV12-3 or TRBV12-4; 7 positions agree with TRBD2. J gave up 2 bases and V 5 bases, and 10 bases lay outside the gene matches. The CDR3 loop spans 16 amino acids. The CDR3 coding sequence is TGTGCCAGCAGTCTCCGCGGGGCGGGGGACACAGATACGCAGTATTTT. Protein sequence: CASSLRGAGDTDTQYF.

This clonotype was observed a handful of times. This sequence joins TRBV5-1 and TRBJ2-3, with D perhaps TRBD1 or TRBD2 (5 bases each). CDR1 is SGHRS and CDR2 is YFSETQ in the germline V gene. V lost 0 bases, J lost 4 bases, and 9 bases lay in between. CDR3 length: 14 amino acids. The CDR3 coding sequence is TGCGCCAGCAGCTTGGCCTTGGGGGCAGATACGCAGTATTTT. Its protein product is CASSLALGADTQYF.

CDR3 bases: TGTGCCAGCAGCTTAGTCGACGGGCGAGGCTATGGCTACACCTTC. Translating gives CASSLVDGRGYGYTF. This chain connects TRBV7-2 to TRBJ1-2, with D uncertain. This CDR3 spans 15 amino acids. V dropped 1 base and J dropped 4 bases, with 13 bases sitting between them. Germline V gene sequence: CDR1 SGHTA, CDR2 FQGNSA.

This clonotype was picked up a small number of times. The V gene is TRBV27, the J gene TRBJ2-1; D assignment may be TRBD1 or TRBD2 (5 bases each). The V gene lost 5 bases and the J gene lost 2 bases, with 10 bases spanning the gap. Germline CDR1 and CDR2: MNHEY and SMNVEV (reference sequence). This CDR3 has 14 residues. Written as DNA, the CDR3 is TGTGCCAGCAGTCCGGGGCCTACCTACAATGAGCAGTTCTTC. Its translation is CASSPGPTYNEQFF.